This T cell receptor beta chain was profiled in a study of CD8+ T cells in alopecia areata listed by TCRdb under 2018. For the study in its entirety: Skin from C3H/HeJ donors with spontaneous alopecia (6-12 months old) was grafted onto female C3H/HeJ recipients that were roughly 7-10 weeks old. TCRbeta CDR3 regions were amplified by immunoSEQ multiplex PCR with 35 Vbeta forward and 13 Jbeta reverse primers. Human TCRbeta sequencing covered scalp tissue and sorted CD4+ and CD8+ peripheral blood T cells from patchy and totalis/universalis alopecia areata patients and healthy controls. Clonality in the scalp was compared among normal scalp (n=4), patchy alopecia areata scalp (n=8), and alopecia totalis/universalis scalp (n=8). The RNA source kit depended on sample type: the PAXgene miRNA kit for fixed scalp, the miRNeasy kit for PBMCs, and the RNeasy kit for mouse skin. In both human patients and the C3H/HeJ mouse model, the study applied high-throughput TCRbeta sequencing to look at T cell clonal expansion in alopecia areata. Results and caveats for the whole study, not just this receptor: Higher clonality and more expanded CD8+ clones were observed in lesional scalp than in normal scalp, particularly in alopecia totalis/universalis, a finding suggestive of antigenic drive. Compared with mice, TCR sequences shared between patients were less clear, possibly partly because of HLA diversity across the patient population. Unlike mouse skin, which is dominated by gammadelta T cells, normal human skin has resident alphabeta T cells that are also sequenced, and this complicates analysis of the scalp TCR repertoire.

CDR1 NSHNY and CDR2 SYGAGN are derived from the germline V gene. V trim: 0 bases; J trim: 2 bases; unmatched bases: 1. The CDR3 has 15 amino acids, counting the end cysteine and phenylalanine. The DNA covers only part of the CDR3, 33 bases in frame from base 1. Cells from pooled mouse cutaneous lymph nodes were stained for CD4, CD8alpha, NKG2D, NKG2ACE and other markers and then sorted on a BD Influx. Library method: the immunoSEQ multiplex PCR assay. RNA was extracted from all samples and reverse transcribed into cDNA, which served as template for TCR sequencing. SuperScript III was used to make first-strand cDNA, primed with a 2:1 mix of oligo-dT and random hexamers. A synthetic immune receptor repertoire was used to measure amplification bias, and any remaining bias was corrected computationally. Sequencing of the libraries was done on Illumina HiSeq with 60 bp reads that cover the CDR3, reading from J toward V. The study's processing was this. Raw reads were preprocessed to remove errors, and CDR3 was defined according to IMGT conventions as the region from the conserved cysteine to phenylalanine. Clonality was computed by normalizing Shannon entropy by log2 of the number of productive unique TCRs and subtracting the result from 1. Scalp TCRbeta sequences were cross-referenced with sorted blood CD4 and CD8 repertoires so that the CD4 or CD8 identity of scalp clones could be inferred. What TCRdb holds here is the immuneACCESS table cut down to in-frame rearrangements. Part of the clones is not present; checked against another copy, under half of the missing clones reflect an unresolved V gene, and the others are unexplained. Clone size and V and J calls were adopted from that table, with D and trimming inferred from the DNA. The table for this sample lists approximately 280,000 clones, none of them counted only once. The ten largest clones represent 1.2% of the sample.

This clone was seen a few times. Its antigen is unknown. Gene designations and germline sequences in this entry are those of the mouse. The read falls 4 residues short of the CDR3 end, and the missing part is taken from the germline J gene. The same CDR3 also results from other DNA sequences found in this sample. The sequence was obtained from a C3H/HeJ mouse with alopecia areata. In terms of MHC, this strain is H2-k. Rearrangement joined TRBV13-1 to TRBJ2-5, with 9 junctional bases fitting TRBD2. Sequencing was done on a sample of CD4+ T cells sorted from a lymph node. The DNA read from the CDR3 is TGTGCCAGCAGTGATGCTGGGGGGGGCCAAGAC. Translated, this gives CASSDAGGGQD. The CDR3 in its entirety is CASSDAGGGQDTQYF.